A single sample gave rise to the 27 T cell receptor beta chains below, sequenced in a study of CD8 T cells in Susac syndrome. After extraction with the RNeasy kit, roughly 0.45 to 1 ug of the RNA was reverse transcribed using random hexamers. MiXCR was run by TCRdb on the immunoSEQ multiplex PCR reads, yielding one entry per CDR3 protein. Of 160,000 or so distinct CDR3 sequences listed, about 94% were seen once; the top ten hold 0.13%. The sequenced material came from CD4+ T cells from PBMCs. These receptors all come from a human donor in good health.

This chain connects TRBV6-6 to TRBJ1-2; D possibly corresponds to TRBD1 (6 bases). From germline, CDR1 is MNHNY and CDR2 SVGAGI (reference sequence). V lost 6 bases and J 4 bases, leaving 18 bases between the germline ends. This CDR3 contains 15 residues. The CDR3 loop reads CASRAGTWVPYGYTF. The CDR3, as DNA: TGTGCCAGCAGGGCCGGGACATGGGTGCCCTATGGCTACACCTTC.

The CDR3, as DNA: TGTGCCAGCAGTCCAATTGGAGGGAGTTACACCTTC. Protein product: CASSPIGGSYTF. This sequence joins TRBV27 and TRBJ1-2; no definite D call. From germline, CDR1 is MNHEY and CDR2 SMNVEV (reference sequence). CDR3 length: 12 amino acids. Trimming pared 5 bases from V and 11 bases from J, leaving 15 bases between.

The chain combines TRBV2 with TRBJ1-1, with TRBD1 identical over 8 bases. The CDR3 runs 13 residues. Germline assignment: CDR1 SNHLY and CDR2 FYNNEI. The junction had 3 bases not matched to a gene; V was cut back by 4 bases and J by 5 bases. The CDR3 bases are TGTGCCAGCAGTGTGGACAGGGAGACTGAAGCTTTCTTT. This gives the protein CASSVDRETEAFF.

This rearrangement joins TRBV4-1 to TRBJ1-5; TRBD1 matches 11 bases. The J segment lost 2 bases and the V segment lost 4 bases, leaving 19 bases of the junction unmatched. This CDR3 is built from 21 residues. CDR1 and CDR2 (germline): MGHRA, YSYEKL. CDR3 DNA: TGCGCCAGCAGCCCTAAGCTCGGCGGGACAGGGGGTTTTATCGGCAATCAGCCCCAGCATTTT. This translates into CASSPKLGGTGGFIGNQPQHF.

The genes are TRBV2 and TRBJ1-2, with TRBD1 identical over 7 bases. CDR1 is SNHLY, CDR2 FYNNEI, per germline. The CDR3 totals 13 residues. The V segment lost 6 bases and the J segment 4 bases; nucleotides outside the gene matches: 5. The CDR3 sequence is CASRGDSSYGYTF. CDR3 in DNA: TGTGCCAGCAGAGGGGACAGTTCCTATGGCTACACCTTC. The variable domain in full, completed from reference TRBV2 and TRBJ1-2, reads EPEVTQTPSHQVTQMGQEVILRCVPISNHLYFYWYRQILGQKVEFLVSFYNNEISEKSEIFDDQFSVERPDGSNFTLKIRSTKLEDSAMYFCASRGDSSYGYTFGSGTRLTVV.

This chain uses TRBV12-3 or TRBV12-4 with TRBJ1-5, with 8 nucleotides matching TRBD1. V lost 5 bases to trimming and J lost 6 bases; unmatched junction nucleotides: 6. The CDR3 loop spans 14 amino acids. CDR3 bases: TGTGCCAGCAGTGGGACAGGAGGGGTTCAGCCCCAGCATTTT. Translation: CASSGTGGVQPQHF.

The V gene is TRBV6-2 or TRBV6-3, the J gene TRBJ2-5, with a weak D call TRBD1 (5 bases). Per the germline V gene, CDR1 is MNHEY and CDR2 is SVGEGT. The CDR3 sequence is 14 residues long. V was clipped by 6 bases and J by 1 base, with 12 bases between them. The CDR3 sequence is CASSPGHTQETQYF. In DNA form, the CDR3 reads TGTGCCAGCAGCCCCGGACACACCCAAGAGACCCAGTACTTC.

The chain is built from TRBV5-1 and TRBJ2-3; no definite D call. Trimming stripped 4 bases from V and 3 bases from J, with 9 bases between. The CDR3 is 13 residues long. CDR1 and CDR2 (germline): SGHRS, YFSETQ. The CDR3 coding sequence is TGCGCCAGCAGCCCGACGGTAACAGATACGCAGTATTTT. Residues: CASSPTVTDTQYF.

The chain has TRBV30 and TRBJ2-3; 11 positions match TRBD2. Looked up from germline, CDR1 is GTSNPN and CDR2 is SVGIG (reference sequence). V lost 4 bases and J lost 6; bases outside the gene matches: 0. This CDR3 is 12 amino acids long. CDR3 amino acids: CAWTSGGDTQYF. The CDR3 DNA is TGTGCCTGGACTAGCGGGGGGGATACGCAGTATTTT.

This chain links TRBV3-1 with TRBJ2-7; D is perhaps TRBD2 (5 bases). The CDR3 is made up of 11 amino acids. The V gene lost 8 bases and the J gene lost 3 bases, with 8 bases spanning the gap. Germline CDR1 reads LGHDT; CDR2 reads YNNKEL (reference sequence). The CDR3 DNA is TGTGCCAGCCGGGGAAACTACGAGCAGTACTTC. Protein product: CASRGNYEQYF.

The V and J genes are TRBV6-5 and TRBJ1-2; D is uncertain. CDR3 size: 14 residues. Trimming left V 6 bases short and J 8 bases short, with 19 bases between. Germline V gene lookup returns CDR1 MNHEY and CDR2 SVGAGI. CDR3 amino acids: CASSRTGPEGGYTF. CDR3 coding DNA: TGTGCCAGCAGCCGCACCGGGCCCGAAGGCGGCTACACCTTC.

The chain joins TRBV4-1 to TRBJ2-1, with TRBD2 identical over 9 bases. V trimming: 1 base; J trimming: 12 bases; junction bases outside the gene matches: 7. The CDR3 length is 14 residues. Looked up from germline, CDR1 is MGHRA and CDR2 is YSYEKL. CDR3 coding DNA: TGCGCCAGCAGCCAAGTCCTAGCGGGGTTTGGGCAGTTCTTC. It translates to CASSQVLAGFGQFF.

This rearrangement joins TRBV5-1 to TRBJ1-2; D unclear. From germline, CDR1 is SGHRS and CDR2 YFSETQ. The CDR3 is 13 residues long. V was cut by 1 base and J by 6 bases, with 10 bases left in between. The CDR3 spells CASSLSPENGYTF. The CDR3 DNA reads TGCGCCAGCAGCTTGTCCCCCGAGAATGGCTACACCTTC. The variable domain in full, with the rest retrieved from reference TRBV5-1 and TRBJ1-2, is KAGVTQTPRYLIKTRGQQVTLSCSPISGHRSVSWYQQTPGQGLQFLFEYFSETQRNKGNFPGRFSGRQFSNSRSEMNVSTLELGDSALYLCASSLSPENGYTFGSGTRLTVV.

The chain is built from TRBV7-3 and TRBJ2-3, with 8 bases that match TRBD2. The CDR3 has 16 amino acids. V was clipped by 4 bases and J by 3 bases; unmatched bases: 9. The germline V gene has CDR1 SGHTA and CDR2 FQGTGA. The CDR3 DNA sequence: TGTGCCAGCAGCTCTGAGTTCGGGGGGGTAACAGATACGCAGTATTTT. This encodes CASSSEFGGVTDTQYF.

The chain couples TRBV2 to TRBJ1-2; a weak D match, TRBD1 (6 bases). Germline CDR1 is SNHLY and CDR2 is FYNNEI. CDR3 length: 14 residues. The germline V and J ends were trimmed by 4 bases and 8 bases, with 17 bases remaining between them. CDR3 amino acids: CASSVRGWEGGYTF. The CDR3 coding sequence is TGTGCCAGCAGTGTCAGGGGTTGGGAAGGAGGCTACACCTTC.

This clonotype has a single count. This chain connects TRBV3-1 to TRBJ2-5; the D call may be TRBD1 or TRBD2 (5 bases each). CDR1 LGHDT and CDR2 YNNKEL come from the germline V gene (reference sequence). The CDR3 extends over 14 amino acids. With 2 bases removed from V and 1 base from J, the gap between germline ends came to 8 bases. CDR3 in DNA: TGTGCCAGCAGCCAATGGGACCCCCAAGAGACCCAGTACTTC. Translated, it gives CASSQWDPQETQYF.

This clonotype has only a few counts. This chain joins TRBV12-5 and TRBJ1-5; TRBD1 agrees at 7 bases. Germline V gives CDR1 LGHNT, CDR2 FRNRAP. The CDR3 length is 16 residues. V gave up 0 bases and J gave up 6 bases; unmatched junction bases: 8. The CDR3 reads CASGLVLADRSQPQHF. CDR3 nucleotide sequence: TGTGCTAGTGGTTTGGTATTGGCGGACAGGAGTCAGCCCCAGCATTTT.

The rearrangement links TRBV20-1 to TRBJ2-4, with D possibly matching TRBD1 (6 bases). The CDR3 is 13 amino acids. Germline V gene lookup returns CDR1 DFQATT and CDR2 SNEGSKA (reference sequence). The V end was cut by 1 base, the J end by 8 bases, with 12 bases between. The CDR3 protein is CSARVGGADIQYF. In DNA form, the CDR3 reads TGCAGTGCTAGAGTTGGGGGCGCAGACATTCAGTACTTC.

J is TRBJ1-6 and V is TRBV6-5; no firm D call. Trimming removed 6 bases at V and 4 bases at J, with 10 bases between. Germline V gene data show CDR1 as MNHEY and CDR2 as SVGAGI. The CDR3 length is 14 residues. In DNA, the CDR3 is TGTGCCAGCAGCCGGACGGAGTATAATTCACCCCTCCACTTT. Residues: CASSRTEYNSPLHF.

The chain carries TRBV3-1 and TRBJ1-6; D uncertain. The ends were cut back, 7 bases at V and 9 bases at J, with 16 bases in the middle. CDR3 length: 14 residues. Germline assignment: CDR1 LGHDT and CDR2 YNNKEL (reference sequence). DNA for the CDR3: TGTGCCAGCACCCTCGATCCAGGAGGTTCACCCCTCCACTTT. It specifies CASTLDPGGSPLHF.

Only one count was recorded for this clonotype. The gene calls are TRBV5-4 and TRBJ2-3; possibly TRBD1 for D (6 bases). V was trimmed by 1 base and J by 5 bases, leaving 14 bases between them. The CDR3 sequence is 15 residues long. Germline values: CDR1 SGHNT, CDR2 YYREEE (reference sequence). CDR3 amino acids: CASSLSGGLGDTQYF. DNA for the CDR3: TGTGCCAGCAGCTTGAGTGGGGGCTTGGGAGATACGCAGTATTTT. Filled out from reference TRBV5-4 and TRBJ2-3, the complete variable domain reads ETGVTQSPTHLIKTRGQQVTLRCSSQSGHNTVSWYQQALGQGPQFIFQYYREEENGRGNFPPRFSGLQFPNYSSELNVNALELDDSALYLCASSLSGGLGDTQYFGPGTRLTVL.

The chain recombines TRBV12-3 or TRBV12-4 with TRBJ1-3; D is unresolved. The CDR3 runs to 12 residues. Trimming removed 5 bases from V and 13 bases from J, with 15 bases in between. DNA of the CDR3: TGTGCCAGCAGTCCTTTGGGCAGAGCGATATATTTT. Its protein is CASSPLGRAIYF.

This chain joins TRBV12-3 or TRBV12-4 and TRBJ2-7; no firm D call. This CDR3 comprises 10 residues. Between the trimmed V and J ends, which lost 6 bases and 3 bases, there was a span of 3 bases. The CDR3 reads CASSYYEQYF. The DNA for the CDR3 is TGTGCCAGCAGCTACTACGAGCAGTACTTC.

The count of this clonotype is one. The chain recombines TRBV15 with TRBJ2-7, with no clear D. V lost 4 bases to trimming and J lost 5 bases, with 9 bases between them. Per germline, CDR1 LNHNV and CDR2 YYDKDF (reference sequence). The CDR3 totals 12 residues. In nucleotides, the CDR3 is TGTGCCACCAGCAACCAAGGCGACGAGCAGTACTTC. Translating it yields CATSNQGDEQYF.

The rearrangement uses TRBV29-1 and TRBJ1-1; D is ambiguous. Germline values: CDR1 SQVTM, CDR2 ANQGSEA. The V end lost 5 bases, the J end lost 2 bases, and 9 bases lay between the germline ends. CDR3 length: 12 residues. CDR3: CSVRGPNTEAFF. CDR3 nucleotides: TGCAGCGTTCGAGGGCCCAACACTGAAGCTTTCTTT.

V usage is TRBV12-3 or TRBV12-4 and J usage is TRBJ2-1; 9 nucleotides match TRBD2. The CDR3 has 13 residues. With V trimmed by 9 bases and J by 9 bases, 9 bases remained unmatched. CDR3 region: CASLLVSGGEQFF. CDR3 nucleotide sequence: TGTGCCAGTCTCCTCGTTAGCGGGGGTGAGCAGTTCTTC.

As DNA, the CDR3 is TGCAGTGCCCACTCAGGGTCAGGAAACACCATATATTTT. Translated: CSAHSGSGNTIYF. The rearrangement joins TRBV20-1 to TRBJ1-3; D is possibly TRBD1 (5 bases). The germline CDR1 and CDR2 sequences are DFQATT and SNEGSKA (reference sequence). The CDR3 spans 13 residues. V lost 6 bases, J lost 4 bases, and 13 bases lay in between.